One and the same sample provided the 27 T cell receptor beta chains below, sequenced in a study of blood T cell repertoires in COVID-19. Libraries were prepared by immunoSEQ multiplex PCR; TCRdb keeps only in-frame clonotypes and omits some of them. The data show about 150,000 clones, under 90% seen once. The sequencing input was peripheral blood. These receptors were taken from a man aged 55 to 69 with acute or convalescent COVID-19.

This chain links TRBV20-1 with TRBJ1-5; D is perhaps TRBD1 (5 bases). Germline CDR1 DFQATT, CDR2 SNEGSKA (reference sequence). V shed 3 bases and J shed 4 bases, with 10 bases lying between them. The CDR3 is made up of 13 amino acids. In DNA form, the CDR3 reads TGCAGTGCTAGTTTGGGGGGGAATCAGCCCCAGCATTTT. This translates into CSASLGGNQPQHF.

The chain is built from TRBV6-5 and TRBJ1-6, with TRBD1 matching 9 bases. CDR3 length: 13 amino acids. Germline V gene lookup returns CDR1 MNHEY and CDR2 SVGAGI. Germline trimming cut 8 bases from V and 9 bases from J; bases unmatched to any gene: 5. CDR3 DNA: TGTGCCAGCCTCGGGACAGGGACTTCACCCCTCCACTTT. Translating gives CASLGTGTSPLHF.

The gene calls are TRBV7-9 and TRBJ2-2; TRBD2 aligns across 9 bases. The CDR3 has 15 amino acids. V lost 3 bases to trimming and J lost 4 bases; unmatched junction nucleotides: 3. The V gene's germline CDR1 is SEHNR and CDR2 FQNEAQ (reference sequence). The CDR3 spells CASSFSGSFTGELFF. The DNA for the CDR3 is TGTGCCAGCAGCTTTAGCGGGAGTTTCACCGGGGAGCTGTTTTTT.

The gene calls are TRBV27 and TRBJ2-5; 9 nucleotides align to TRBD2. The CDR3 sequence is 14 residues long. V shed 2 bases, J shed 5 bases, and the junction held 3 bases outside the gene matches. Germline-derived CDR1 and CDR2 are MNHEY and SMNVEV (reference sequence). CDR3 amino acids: CASSLAGGRETQYF. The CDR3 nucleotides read TGTGCCAGCAGTTTAGCGGGGGGGCGGGAGACCCAGTACTTC.

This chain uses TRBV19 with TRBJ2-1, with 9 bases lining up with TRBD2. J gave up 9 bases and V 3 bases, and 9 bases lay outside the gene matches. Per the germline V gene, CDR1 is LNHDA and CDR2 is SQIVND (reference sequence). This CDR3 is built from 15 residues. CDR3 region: CASSIKAGGPGEQFF. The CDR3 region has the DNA TGTGCCAGTAGTATCAAGGCGGGAGGGCCGGGTGAGCAGTTCTTC.

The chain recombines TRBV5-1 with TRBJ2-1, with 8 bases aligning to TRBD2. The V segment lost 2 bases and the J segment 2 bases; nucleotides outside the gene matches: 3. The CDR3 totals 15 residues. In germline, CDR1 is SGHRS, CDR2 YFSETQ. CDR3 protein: CASSLAGDTYNEQFF. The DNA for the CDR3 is TGCGCCAGCAGCTTAGCGGGGGACACCTACAATGAGCAGTTCTTC.

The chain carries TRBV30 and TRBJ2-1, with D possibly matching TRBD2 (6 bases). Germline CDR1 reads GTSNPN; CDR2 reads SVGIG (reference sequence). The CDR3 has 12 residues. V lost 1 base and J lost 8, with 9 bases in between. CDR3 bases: TGTGCCTGGAGTGATCTAGCGTATGAGCAGTTCTTC. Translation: CAWSDLAYEQFF.

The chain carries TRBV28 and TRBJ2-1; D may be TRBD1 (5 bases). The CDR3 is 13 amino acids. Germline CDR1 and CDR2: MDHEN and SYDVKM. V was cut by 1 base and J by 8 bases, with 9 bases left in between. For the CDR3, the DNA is TGTGCCAGCAGTTTATCAGGGCGATATGAGCAGTTCTTC. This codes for CASSLSGRYEQFF.

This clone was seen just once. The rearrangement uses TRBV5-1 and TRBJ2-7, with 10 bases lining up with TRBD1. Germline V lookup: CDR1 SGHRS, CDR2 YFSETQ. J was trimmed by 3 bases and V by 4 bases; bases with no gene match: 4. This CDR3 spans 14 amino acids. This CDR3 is CASSPGQGVYEQYF. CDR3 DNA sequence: TGCGCCAGCAGCCCCGGACAGGGGGTCTACGAGCAGTACTTC.

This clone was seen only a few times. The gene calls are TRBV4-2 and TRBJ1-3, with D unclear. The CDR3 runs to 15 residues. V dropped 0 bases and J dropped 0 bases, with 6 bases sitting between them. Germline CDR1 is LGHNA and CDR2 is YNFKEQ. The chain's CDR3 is CASSQEGSSGNTIYF. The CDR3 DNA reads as TGTGCCAGCAGCCAAGAAGGGAGCTCTGGAAACACCATATATTTT.

In DNA, the CDR3 is TGTGCCAGCAGTTACAGGACTAGCGGGGCGTACAATGAGCAGTTCTTC. Protein sequence: CASSYRTSGAYNEQFF. The chain links TRBV6-6 to TRBJ2-1, with 12 bases matching TRBD2. The germline CDR1 and CDR2 sequences are MNHNY and SVGAGI (reference sequence). This CDR3 has 16 amino acids. The V gene end was trimmed by 2 bases and the J gene end by 4 bases; junction bases not matched to a gene: 3.

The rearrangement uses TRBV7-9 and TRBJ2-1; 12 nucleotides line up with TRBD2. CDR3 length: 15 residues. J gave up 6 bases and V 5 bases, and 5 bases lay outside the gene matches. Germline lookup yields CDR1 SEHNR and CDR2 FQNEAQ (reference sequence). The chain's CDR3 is CASSLTSGGLNEQFF. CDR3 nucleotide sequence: TGTGCCAGCAGCCTGACTAGCGGGGGACTCAATGAGCAGTTCTTC.

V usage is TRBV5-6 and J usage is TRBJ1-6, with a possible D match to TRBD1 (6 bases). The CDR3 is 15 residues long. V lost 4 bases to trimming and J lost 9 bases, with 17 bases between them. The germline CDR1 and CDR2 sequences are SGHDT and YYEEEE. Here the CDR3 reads CASSPLETGRSPLHF. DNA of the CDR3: TGTGCCAGCAGCCCCTTGGAGACAGGACGTTCACCCCTCCACTTT.

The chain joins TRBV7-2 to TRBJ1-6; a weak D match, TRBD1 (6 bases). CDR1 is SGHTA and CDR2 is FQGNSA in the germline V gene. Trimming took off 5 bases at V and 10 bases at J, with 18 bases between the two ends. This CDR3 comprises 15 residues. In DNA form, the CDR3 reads TGTGCCAGCAGCCTAAATGGACAGCTCCGGTCACCCCTCCACTTT. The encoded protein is CASSLNGQLRSPLHF.

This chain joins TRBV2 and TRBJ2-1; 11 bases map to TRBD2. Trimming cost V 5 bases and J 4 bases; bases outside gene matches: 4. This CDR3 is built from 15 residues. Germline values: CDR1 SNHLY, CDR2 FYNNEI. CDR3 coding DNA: TGTGCCAGCAGTTCTAGCGGGGGGAAGTACAATGAGCAGTTCTTC. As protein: CASSSSGGKYNEQFF.

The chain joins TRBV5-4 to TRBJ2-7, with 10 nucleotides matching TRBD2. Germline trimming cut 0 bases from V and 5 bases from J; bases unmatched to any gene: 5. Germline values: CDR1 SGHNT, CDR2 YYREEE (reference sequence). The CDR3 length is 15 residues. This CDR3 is CASSLVASGSNEQYF. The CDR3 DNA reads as TGTGCCAGCAGCTTGGTGGCTAGCGGGAGTAACGAGCAGTACTTC.

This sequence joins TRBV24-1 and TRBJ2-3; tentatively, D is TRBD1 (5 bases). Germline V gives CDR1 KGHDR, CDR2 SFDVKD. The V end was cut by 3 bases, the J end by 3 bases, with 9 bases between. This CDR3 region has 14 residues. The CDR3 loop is CATSDPRGTDTQYF. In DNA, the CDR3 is TGTGCCACCAGTGATCCTAGGGGAACAGATACGCAGTATTTT.

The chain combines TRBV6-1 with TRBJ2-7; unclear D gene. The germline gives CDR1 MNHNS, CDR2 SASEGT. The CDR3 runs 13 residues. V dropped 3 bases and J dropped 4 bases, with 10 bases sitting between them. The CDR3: CASSDNIQYEQYF. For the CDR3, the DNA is TGTGCCAGCAGTGACAACATACAATACGAGCAGTACTTC.

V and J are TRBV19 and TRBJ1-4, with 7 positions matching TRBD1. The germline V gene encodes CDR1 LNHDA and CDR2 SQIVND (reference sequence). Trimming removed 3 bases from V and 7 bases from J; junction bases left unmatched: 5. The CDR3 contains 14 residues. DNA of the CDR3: TGTGCCAGTAGTATTCGACAGGGATCTGAAAAACTGTTTTTT. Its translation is CASSIRQGSEKLFF.

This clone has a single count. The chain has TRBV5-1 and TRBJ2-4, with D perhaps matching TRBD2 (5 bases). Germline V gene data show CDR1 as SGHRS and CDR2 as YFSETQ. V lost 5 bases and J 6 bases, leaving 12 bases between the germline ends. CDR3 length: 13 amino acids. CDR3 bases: TGCGCCAGCAGATTAAACCGGGGAAACATTCAGTACTTC. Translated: CASRLNRGNIQYF.

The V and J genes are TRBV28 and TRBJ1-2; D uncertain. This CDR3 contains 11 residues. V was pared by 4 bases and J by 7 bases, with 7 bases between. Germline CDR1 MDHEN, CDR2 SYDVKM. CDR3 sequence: CASSSVLGYTF. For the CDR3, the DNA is TGTGCCAGCAGTTCCGTACTTGGCTACACCTTC.

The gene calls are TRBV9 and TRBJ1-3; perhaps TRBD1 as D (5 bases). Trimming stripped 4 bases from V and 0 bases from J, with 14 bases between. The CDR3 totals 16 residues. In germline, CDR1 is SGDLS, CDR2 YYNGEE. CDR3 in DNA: TGTGCCAGCAGCCCTGCCACAGGCTACTCTGGAAACACCATATATTTT. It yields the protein CASSPATGYSGNTIYF.

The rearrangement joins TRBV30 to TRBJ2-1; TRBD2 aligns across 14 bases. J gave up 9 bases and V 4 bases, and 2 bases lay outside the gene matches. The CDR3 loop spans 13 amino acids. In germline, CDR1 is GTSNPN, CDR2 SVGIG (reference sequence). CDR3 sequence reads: CAWTGLAGGEQFF. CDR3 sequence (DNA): TGTGCCTGGACAGGACTAGCGGGAGGTGAGCAGTTCTTC.

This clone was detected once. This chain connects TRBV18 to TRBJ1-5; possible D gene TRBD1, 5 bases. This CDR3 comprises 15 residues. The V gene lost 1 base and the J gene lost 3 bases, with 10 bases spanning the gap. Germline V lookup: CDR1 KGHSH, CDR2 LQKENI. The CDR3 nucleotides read TGTGCCAGCTCACCACGCAGGGATGACAATCAGCCCCAGCATTTT. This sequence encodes CASSPRRDDNQPQHF. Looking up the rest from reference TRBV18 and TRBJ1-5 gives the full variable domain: NAGVMQNPRHLVRRRGQEARLRCSPMKGHSHVYWYRQLPEEGLKFMVYLQKENIIDESGMPKERFSAEFPKEGPSILRIQQVVRGDSAAYFCASSPRRDDNQPQHFGDGTRLSIL.

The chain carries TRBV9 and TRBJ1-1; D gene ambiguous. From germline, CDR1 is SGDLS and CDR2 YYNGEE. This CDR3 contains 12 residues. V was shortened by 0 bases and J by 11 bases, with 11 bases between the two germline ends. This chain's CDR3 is CASSVGLEAAFF. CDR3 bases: TGTGCCAGCAGCGTAGGTTTGGAAGCGGCTTTCTTT.

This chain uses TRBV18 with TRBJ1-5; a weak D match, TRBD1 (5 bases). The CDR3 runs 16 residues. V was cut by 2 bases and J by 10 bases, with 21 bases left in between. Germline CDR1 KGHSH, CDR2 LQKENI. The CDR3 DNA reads TGTGCCAGCTCACCAATCGGTGGGCAGGGAGGTCTCCCCCAGCATTTT. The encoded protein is CASSPIGGQGGLPQHF.

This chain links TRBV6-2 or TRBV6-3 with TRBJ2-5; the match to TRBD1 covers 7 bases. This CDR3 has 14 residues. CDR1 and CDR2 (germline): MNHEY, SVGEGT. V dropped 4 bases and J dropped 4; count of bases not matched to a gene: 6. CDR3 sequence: CASSFSTGRETQYF. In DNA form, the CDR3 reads TGTGCCAGCAGTTTCTCGACAGGGAGAGAGACCCAGTACTTC.